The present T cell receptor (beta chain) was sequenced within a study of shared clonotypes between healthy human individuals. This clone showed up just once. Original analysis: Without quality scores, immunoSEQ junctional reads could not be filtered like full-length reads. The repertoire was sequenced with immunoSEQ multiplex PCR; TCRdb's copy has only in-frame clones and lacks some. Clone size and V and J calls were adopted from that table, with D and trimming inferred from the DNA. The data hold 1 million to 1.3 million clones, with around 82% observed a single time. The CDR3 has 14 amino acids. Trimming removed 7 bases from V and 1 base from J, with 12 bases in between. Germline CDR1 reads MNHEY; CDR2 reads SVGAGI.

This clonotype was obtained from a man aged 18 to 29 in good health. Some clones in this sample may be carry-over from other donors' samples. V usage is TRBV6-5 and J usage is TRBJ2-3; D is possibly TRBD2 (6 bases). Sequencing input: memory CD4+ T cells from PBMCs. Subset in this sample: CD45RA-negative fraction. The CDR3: CASKVAAGTDTQYF. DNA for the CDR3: TGTGCCAGCAAGGTAGCGGCCGGCACAGATACGCAGTATTTT.